This T cell receptor (beta chain) was sequenced during a study of monozygotic twins with inflammatory bowel disease. Across eight separate reactions for each sample, cDNA was made. TCRdb reanalyzed the 5' RACE reads and collapses them to one entry per CDR3 protein, without DNA. The sample data list over 110,000 distinct CDR3 sequences. The study, taken as a whole, reports: IBD-affected twins scored below their healthy co-twins in TCRbeta diversity (inverse Simpson). Differing T cell subtypes remained indistinguishable.

Concerning this clonotype: Its antigen remains unknown.

The CDR3 covers 13 residues. Germline values: CDR1 DFQATT, CDR2 SNEGSKA (reference sequence). The gene calls are TRBV20-1 and TRBJ1-6; the D call from TCRdb, TRBD1, cannot be confirmed without DNA. This receptor was obtained from a human donor with ulcerative colitis or Crohn's disease, or a healthy co-twin of an affected twin (not recorded which). Sequencing input: blood. This CDR3 reads CSAGAIQSSPLHF.